The 15 T cell receptor beta chains below were found in one sample sequenced in a study of regulatory T cells in long-lasting Graves disease. The time point was: newly diagnosed GD, antithyroid drugs for less than 3 months. After RNA was extracted from PBMCs, the TCR library was made from it. Arm-PCR of CDR3 regions with iRepertoire HTBI primers generated TCR beta libraries. TCRdb re-derived calls from the multiplex PCR reads in MiXCR, one entry per CDR3 protein. The repertoire holds 200,000 to 250,000 distinct CDR3 sequences, around 19% seen once, with about 11% in the top ten. These same data were also listed under a study on T cells in Graves' hyperthyroidism and ophthalmopathy.

The sequenced sample was peripheral blood mononuclear cells (PBMCs), obtained at new diagnosis, from a patient treated with antithyroid drugs. All receptors come from a woman under 40 with Graves disease.

This clonotype was counted at least ten times. V and J are TRBV24-1 and TRBJ2-3; D unclear. The CDR3 is made up of 11 amino acids. Trimming stripped 6 bases from V and 3 bases from J, with 3 bases between. CDR1 KGHDR and CDR2 SFDVKD come from the germline V gene. This CDR3 reads CATSQTDTQYF. For the CDR3, the DNA is TGTGCCACCAGTCAGACAGATACGCAGTATTTT.

This clonotype was found a few times. An end of the junction differs from the germline gene, which may be a read error. CDR3 DNA sequence: TGTGCCAGTGGTATTCAGGGACAGTTCTATGGCTACACCTTC. This gives the protein CASGIQGQFYGYTF. V usage is TRBV19 and J usage is TRBJ1-2; TRBD1 aligns across 7 bases. The CDR3 loop spans 14 amino acids. Germline lookup yields CDR1 LNHDA and CDR2 SQIVND (reference sequence).

The J gene is TRBJ1-4, the V gene TRBV5-1, with 7 nucleotides matching TRBD1. This CDR3 comprises 14 residues. V lost 4 bases, J lost 6 bases, and 6 bases stayed unmatched. From germline, CDR1 is SGHRS and CDR2 YFSETQ. The CDR3 region is CASSPDRADEKLFF. CDR3 nucleotide sequence: TGCGCCAGCAGCCCTGACAGGGCCGATGAAAAACTGTTTTTT. Full variable domain (rest looked up from reference TRBV5-1 and TRBJ1-4): KAGVTQTPRYLIKTRGQQVTLSCSPISGHRSVSWYQQTPGQGLQFLFEYFSETQRNKGNFPGRFSGRQFSNSRSEMNVSTLELGDSALYLCASSPDRADEKLFFGSGTQLSVL.

This clonotype was observed at least ten times. The rearrangement links TRBV7-9 to TRBJ2-5; tentatively, D is TRBD2 (5 bases). Trimming stripped 4 bases from V and 3 bases from J, with 12 bases between. Per the germline V gene, CDR1 is SEHNR and CDR2 is FQNEAQ (reference sequence). The CDR3 consists of 14 residues. For the CDR3, the DNA is TGTGCCAGCAGCTCCCTGTCGGGAAAAGAGACCCAGTACTTC. The encoded protein is CASSSLSGKETQYF.

Details on this clonotype: Given a much more abundant clone one base away, this may be a read error. V and J are TRBV18 and TRBJ2-7; D may be TRBD1 (5 bases). The CDR3 covers 14 residues. The germline V gene encodes CDR1 KGHSH and CDR2 LQKENI. The CDR3 loop is CASSLPQGSSEQYF. CDR3 DNA: TGTGCCAGCTCACTCCCGCAGGGATCCTCCGAGCAGTACTTC.

This clonotype has a count of ten or more. CDR3 coding DNA: TGTGCCAGCAGCTTAGTGGGGGGGACTAACACTGAAGCTTTCTTT. Protein sequence: CASSLVGGTNTEAFF. This rearrangement joins TRBV7-9 to TRBJ1-1; TRBD1 might be the D (5 bases). The V end was cut by 1 base, the J end by 2 bases, with 11 bases between. The CDR3 is made up of 15 amino acids. Germline-derived CDR1 and CDR2 are SEHNR and FQNEAQ (reference sequence).

This clonotype was seen ten or more times. The V and J genes are TRBV19 and TRBJ2-1; no definite D call. Trimming removed 3 bases from V and 0 bases from J, with 12 bases in between. Germline CDR1 reads LNHDA; CDR2 reads SQIVND (reference sequence). The CDR3 spans 16 residues. The CDR3 here is CASSMSVGHSYNEQFF. In DNA form, the CDR3 reads TGTGCCAGTAGTATGTCGGTCGGTCACTCCTACAATGAGCAGTTCTTC.

This clonotype was seen many times. The rearrangement links TRBV19 to TRBJ1-2; D perhaps matches TRBD1 (6 bases). The germline V and J ends were trimmed by 3 bases and 5 bases, with 10 bases remaining between them. Germline values: CDR1 LNHDA, CDR2 SQIVND (reference sequence). The CDR3 contains 13 residues. This chain's CDR3 is CASSIGGAYGYTF. The CDR3 coding sequence is TGTGCCAGTAGTATTGGGGGCGCTTATGGCTACACCTTC.

This clonotype was found many times. The chain carries TRBV3-1 and TRBJ1-1; D is unresolved. Germline V gives CDR1 LGHDT, CDR2 YNNKEL (reference sequence). Trimming shortened V by 1 base and J by 1 base, and 4 bases separated the two germline ends. The CDR3 is 13 residues long. The CDR3 reads CASSQVGNTEAFF. The CDR3 DNA reads TGTGCCAGCAGCCAAGTAGGGAACACTGAAGCTTTCTTT. Full variable domain (missing parts from reference TRBV3-1 and TRBJ1-1): DTAVSQTPKYLVTQMGNDKSIKCEQNLGHDTMYWYKQDSKKFLKIMFSYNNKELIINETVPNRFSPKSPDKAHLNLHINSLELGDSAVYFCASSQVGNTEAFFGQGTRLTVV.

This clonotype was seen only a few times. The chain employs TRBV5-6 and TRBJ1-2; tentatively, D is TRBD1 (6 bases). CDR1 SGHDT and CDR2 YYEEEE come from the germline V gene. The CDR3 extends over 14 amino acids. Between the trimmed V and J ends, which lost 1 base and 5 bases, there was a span of 12 bases. CDR3: CASSLSGGAYGYTF. CDR3 DNA: TGTGCCAGCAGCTTGTCGGGGGGGGCGTATGGCTACACCTTC.

The rearrangement joins TRBV5-4 to TRBJ2-6, with a tentative D call TRBD2 (6 bases). The CDR3 is 19 residues long. Germline V gene sequence: CDR1 SGHNT, CDR2 YYREEE (reference sequence). With 5 bases removed from V and 2 bases from J, the gap between germline ends came to 23 bases. The CDR3 spells CASRPPPGPGVAGANVLTF. As DNA, the CDR3 is TGTGCCAGCAGACCCCCACCCGGGCCGGGGGTCGCTGGGGCCAACGTCCTGACTTTC.

This chain connects TRBV20-1 to TRBJ2-5; a possible D gene is TRBD1 (5 bases). Germline CDR1 and CDR2: DFQATT and SNEGSKA (reference sequence). The V and J ends lost 1 base and 0 bases respectively, with 9 bases between them. This CDR3 comprises 14 residues. CDR3 in DNA: TGCAGTGCTAGAGGGGGCACCAACCAAGAGACCCAGTACTTC. This gives the protein CSARGGTNQETQYF.

This chain uses TRBV4-1 with TRBJ2-5, with no clear D. The germline V gene has CDR1 MGHRA and CDR2 YSYEKL. CDR3 length equals 14 residues. Trimming stripped 0 bases from V and 5 bases from J, with 10 bases between. In DNA, the CDR3 is TGCGCCAGCAGCCAAGACGGGCAGTTTGAGACCCAGTACTTC. Protein sequence: CASSQDGQFETQYF.

The V and J genes are TRBV19 and TRBJ2-3, with 15 bases aligning to TRBD2. CDR1 and CDR2 from the germline V gene are LNHDA and SQIVND (reference sequence). V was clipped by 5 bases and J by 0 bases; unmatched bases: 9. CDR3 size: 19 residues. CDR3 nucleotides: TGTGCCAGTAGTCCCGCCGGGACTAGCGGGAGGAGAAGCACAGATACGCAGTATTTT. As protein: CASSPAGTSGRRSTDTQYF.

The chain combines TRBV7-3 with TRBJ1-1; no reliable D call. There are 13 residues in the CDR3. Deletions cut 5 bases from V and 2 bases from J, with 9 bases between. Germline CDR1 SGHTA, CDR2 FQGTGA. This CDR3 is CASSNQVNTEAFF. CDR3 bases: TGTGCCAGCAGCAATCAAGTCAACACTGAAGCTTTCTTT. The whole variable domain, remainder taken from reference TRBV7-3 and TRBJ1-1, is GAGVSQTPSNKVTEKGKYVELRCDPISGHTALYWYRQSLGQGPEFLIYFQGTGAADDSGLPNDRFFAVRPEGSVSTLKIQRTERGDSAVYLCASSNQVNTEAFFGQGTRLTVV.